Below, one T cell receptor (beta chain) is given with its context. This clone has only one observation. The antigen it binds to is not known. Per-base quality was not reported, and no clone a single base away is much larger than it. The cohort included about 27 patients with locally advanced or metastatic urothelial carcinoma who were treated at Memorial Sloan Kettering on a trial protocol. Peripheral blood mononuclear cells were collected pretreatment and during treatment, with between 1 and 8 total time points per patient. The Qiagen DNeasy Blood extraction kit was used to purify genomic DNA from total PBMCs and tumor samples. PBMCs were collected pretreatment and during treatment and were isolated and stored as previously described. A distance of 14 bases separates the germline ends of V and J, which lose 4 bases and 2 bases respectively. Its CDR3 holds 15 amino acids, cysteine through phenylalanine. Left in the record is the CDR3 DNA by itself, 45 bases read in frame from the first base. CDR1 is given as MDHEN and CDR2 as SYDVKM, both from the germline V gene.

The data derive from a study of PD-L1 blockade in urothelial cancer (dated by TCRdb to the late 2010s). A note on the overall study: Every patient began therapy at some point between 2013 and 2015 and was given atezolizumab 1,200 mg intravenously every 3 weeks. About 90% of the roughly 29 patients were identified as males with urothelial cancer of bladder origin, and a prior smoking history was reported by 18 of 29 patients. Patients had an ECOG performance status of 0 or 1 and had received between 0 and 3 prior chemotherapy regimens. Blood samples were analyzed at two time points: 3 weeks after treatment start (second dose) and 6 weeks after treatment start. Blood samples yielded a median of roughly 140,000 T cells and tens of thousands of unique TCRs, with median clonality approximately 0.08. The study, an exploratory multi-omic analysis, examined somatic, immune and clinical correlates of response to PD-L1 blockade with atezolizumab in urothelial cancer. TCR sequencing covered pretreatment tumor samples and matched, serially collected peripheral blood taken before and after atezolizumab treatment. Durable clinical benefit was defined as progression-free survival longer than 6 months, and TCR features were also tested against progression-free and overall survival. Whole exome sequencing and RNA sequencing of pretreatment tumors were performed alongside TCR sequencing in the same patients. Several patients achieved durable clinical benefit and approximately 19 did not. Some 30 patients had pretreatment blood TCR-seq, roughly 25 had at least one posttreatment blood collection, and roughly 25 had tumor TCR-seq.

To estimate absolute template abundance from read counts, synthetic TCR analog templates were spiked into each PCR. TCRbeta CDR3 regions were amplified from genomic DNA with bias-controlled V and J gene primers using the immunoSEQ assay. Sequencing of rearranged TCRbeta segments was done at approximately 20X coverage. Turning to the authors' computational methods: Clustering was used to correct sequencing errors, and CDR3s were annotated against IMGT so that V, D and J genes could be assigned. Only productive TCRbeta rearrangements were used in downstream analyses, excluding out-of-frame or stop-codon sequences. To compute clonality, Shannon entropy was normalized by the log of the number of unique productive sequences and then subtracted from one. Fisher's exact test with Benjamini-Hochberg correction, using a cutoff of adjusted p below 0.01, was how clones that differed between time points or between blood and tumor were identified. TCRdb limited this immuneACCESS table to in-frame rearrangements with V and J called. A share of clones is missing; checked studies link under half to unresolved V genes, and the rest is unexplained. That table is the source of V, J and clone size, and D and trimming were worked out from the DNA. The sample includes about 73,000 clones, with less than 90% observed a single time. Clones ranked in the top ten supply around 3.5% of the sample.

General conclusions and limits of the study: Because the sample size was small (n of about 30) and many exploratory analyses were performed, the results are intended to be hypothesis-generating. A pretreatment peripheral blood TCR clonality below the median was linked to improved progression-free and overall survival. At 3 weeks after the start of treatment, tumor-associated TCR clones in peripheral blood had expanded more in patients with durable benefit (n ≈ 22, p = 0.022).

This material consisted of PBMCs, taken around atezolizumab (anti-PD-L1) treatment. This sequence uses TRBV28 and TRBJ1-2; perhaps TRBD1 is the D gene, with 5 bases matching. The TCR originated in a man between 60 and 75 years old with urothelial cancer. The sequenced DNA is TGTGCCAGCAGTTCCCGGGGGGTCCCAAACTATGGCTACACCTTC. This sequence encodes CASSSRGVPNYGYTF.